The 17 T cell receptor beta chains listed next were all sequenced from one sample in a study of identical twins. TCRdb recomputed calls from the 5' RACE reads with MiXCR, one row per CDR3 protein. The data contain about 690,000 distinct CDR3 sequences, about 20% of them singletons. The sample also formed part of further work on T cells expressing NK-cell markers.

The sequenced sample was PBMCs. These receptors were obtained from a woman between 18 and 29 years old in good health.

V usage is TRBV29-1 and J usage is TRBJ2-3; TRBD1 or TRBD2 may be the D gene (6 bases each). Germline V lookup: CDR1 SQVTM, CDR2 ANQGSEA. The length of the CDR3 is 13 residues. V shed 0 bases and J shed 9 bases, with 13 bases lying between them. CDR3 sequence: CSVEEGGPRTQYF. The DNA for the CDR3 is TGCAGCGTTGAAGAAGGGGGGCCTCGGACGCAGTATTTT.

There are a few counts of this clonotype. This chain links TRBV6-6 with TRBJ1-2, with no clear D. The CDR3 runs 13 residues. Germline-derived CDR1 and CDR2 are MNHNY and SVGAGI (reference sequence). Trimming stripped 8 bases from V and 2 bases from J, with 12 bases between. CDR3 residues: CASYSDENYGYTF. The CDR3 nucleotides read TGTGCCAGCTACAGTGACGAGAACTATGGCTACACCTTC.

This chain uses TRBV4-1 with TRBJ2-7; D uncertain. The CDR3 has 15 residues. V was clipped by 0 bases and J by 0 bases, with 9 bases between them. Per germline, CDR1 MGHRA and CDR2 YSYEKL. The CDR3 protein is CASSQDAVSSYEQYF. The CDR3 DNA sequence: TGCGCCAGCAGCCAAGACGCAGTGAGCTCCTACGAGCAGTACTTC.

The gene calls are TRBV6-1 and TRBJ2-7; D unresolved. The length of the CDR3 is 12 residues. Between the trimmed V and J ends, which lost 7 bases and 6 bases, there was a span of 13 bases. Germline loops: CDR1 MNHNS, CDR2 SASEGT. The CDR3 DNA reads as TGTGCCAGCATCCGAACCGGCGGCGAGCAGTACTTC. Its translation: CASIRTGGEQYF.

This clonotype turned up a few times. The rearrangement links TRBV20-1 to TRBJ2-3; possible D gene TRBD1, 6 bases. The germline V gene has CDR1 DFQATT and CDR2 SNEGSKA (reference sequence). The CDR3 runs 15 residues. Trimming stripped 4 bases from V and 6 bases from J, with 20 bases between. CDR3 nucleotides: TGCAGTGCTACCAATCAGCACAGGGTAGGGGATACGCAGTATTTT. Translation: CSATNQHRVGDTQYF.

The chain links TRBV5-1 to TRBJ2-1; 8 bases fit TRBD2. V lost 3 bases to trimming and J lost 9 bases; unmatched junction nucleotides: 8. This CDR3 has 14 residues. The V gene's germline CDR1 is SGHRS and CDR2 YFSETQ. In DNA form, the CDR3 reads TGCGCCAGCAGCTACGGGAGGGAGGAAGGTGAGCAGTTCTTC. It translates to CASSYGREEGEQFF.

The chain combines TRBV5-8 with TRBJ2-3, with a tentative D call TRBD2 (6 bases). Between the trimmed V and J ends, which lost 5 bases and 9 bases, there was a span of 16 bases. CDR1 SGHTS and CDR2 YDEGEE come from the germline V gene. The CDR3 contains 13 residues. The CDR3 region is CASSPRDSETQYF. The CDR3, as DNA: TGTGCCAGCAGTCCCCGGGACTCCGAAACGCAGTATTTT.

The rearrangement links TRBV6-5 to TRBJ1-1, with TRBD1 matching over 11 bases. CDR3 length: 14 residues. V lost 3 bases and J lost 11; bases outside the gene matches: 8. Germline-derived CDR1 and CDR2 are MNHEY and SVGAGI. The CDR3, as DNA: TGTGCCAGCAGTTATGGGACAGGGGGGAGTGTCGCTTTCTTT. Translated: CASSYGTGGSVAFF.

This rearrangement joins TRBV30 to TRBJ2-1; D is undetermined. The CDR3 totals 11 residues. The V gene's germline CDR1 is GTSNPN and CDR2 SVGIG (reference sequence). Trimming shortened V by 4 bases and J by 10 bases, and 11 bases separated the two germline ends. CDR3 amino acids: CAWMSPREQFF. DNA of the CDR3: TGTGCCTGGATGTCCCCGAGGGAGCAGTTCTTC.

The CDR3 loop is CASSSSRGFNSPLHF. The CDR3 coding sequence is TGTGCCAGCAGCTCCTCCAGGGGATTTAATTCACCCCTCCACTTT. This chain connects TRBV5-4 to TRBJ1-6, with TRBD1 as a possible D gene (6 bases). The germline V gene encodes CDR1 SGHNT and CDR2 YYREEE (reference sequence). This CDR3 has 15 residues. V lost 3 bases and J 6 bases, leaving 13 bases between the germline ends.

This clonotype was counted only a few times. The chain recombines TRBV7-9 with TRBJ2-7; 10 positions agree with TRBD1. With 5 bases clipped from V and 4 bases from J, the junction kept 8 bases outside the gene matches. The CDR3 loop spans 15 amino acids. The germline CDR1 and CDR2 sequences are SEHNR and FQNEAQ (reference sequence). The CDR3 region is CASSPPGQGIYEQYF. In DNA, the CDR3 is TGTGCCAGCAGCCCACCGGGACAGGGGATATACGAGCAGTACTTC.

This clonotype was observed a handful of times. The rearrangement uses TRBV9 and TRBJ2-2, with D perhaps TRBD2 (7 bases). Germline assignment: CDR1 SGDLS and CDR2 YYNGEE. V shed 4 bases and J shed 3 bases, with 13 bases lying between them. The CDR3 length is 15 residues. CDR3 DNA sequence: TGTGCCAGCAGCCTTCCCGGGGGGCACACCGGGGAGCTGTTTTTT. As protein: CASSLPGGHTGELFF.

The chain couples TRBV12-3 or TRBV12-4 to TRBJ1-1; D is undetermined. The ends were cut back, 6 bases at V and 1 base at J, with 9 bases in the middle. This CDR3 has 13 residues. The DNA for the CDR3 is TGTGCCAGCAGGCCAGCTCAGAACACTGAAGCTTTCTTT. As protein: CASRPAQNTEAFF.

This clonotype was picked up many times. The chain employs TRBV12-3 or TRBV12-4 and TRBJ2-7; the D is unclear. This CDR3 is 15 amino acids long. Trimming cost V 6 bases and J 3 bases, with 18 bases left between them. The DNA for the CDR3 is TGTGCCAGCAGCCTTCGTGGACGAGTTCACTACGAGCAGTACTTC. This codes for CASSLRGRVHYEQYF.

This clonotype was detected ten times or more. The V and J genes are TRBV5-1 and TRBJ1-1, with 10 nucleotides matching TRBD1. CDR1 is SGHRS, CDR2 YFSETQ, per germline. The length of the CDR3 is 13 residues. Trimming took 5 bases from V and 7 from J; bases not matched to a gene: 5. This CDR3 reads CASSPGQGYEAFF. For the CDR3, the DNA is TGCGCCAGCAGTCCGGGACAGGGGTATGAAGCTTTCTTT.

The V call is TRBV20-1, the J call TRBJ2-3, with D possibly matching TRBD2 (6 bases). CDR3 length equals 13 residues. CDR1 is DFQATT and CDR2 is SNEGSKA in the germline V gene (reference sequence). V lost 3 bases, J lost 2 bases, and 9 bases lay in between. In DNA form, the CDR3 reads TGCAGTGCTAGTAGCGGAATCACAGATACGCAGTATTTT. Protein product: CSASSGITDTQYF.

This clonotype was seen repeatedly, ten times or more. V is TRBV6-5 and J is TRBJ1-1; no definite D call. Trimming left V 0 bases short and J 4 bases short, with 6 bases between. The CDR3 is 13 residues long. Germline assignment: CDR1 MNHEY and CDR2 SVGAGI. CDR3 coding DNA: TGTGCCAGCAGTTACTCAAGGCGCACTGAAGCTTTCTTT. Its translation is CASSYSRRTEAFF.